These 13 T cell receptor beta chains share one sample of origin, sequenced in a study of T cells in Graves' hyperthyroidism and ophthalmopathy. From RNA transcripts, TCR beta CDR3 regions were amplified. The HTBI set primed first-round TCR CDR3 RT-PCR. TCRdb used MiXCR to reprocess the multiplex PCR reads, holding one entry per CDR3 protein. The repertoire holds 650,000 to 800,000 distinct CDR3 sequences, with nearly 45% as singletons. The material sequenced was peripheral blood or thyroid tissue (not recorded which). The receptors stem from an adult man with Graves' disease, either hyperthyroidism or ophthalmopathy (not recorded which).

On this clonotype: A single base separates this from a much larger clone, so it may be a read error. The chain couples TRBV24-1 to TRBJ1-2; the D is unclear. V lost 3 bases to trimming and J lost 3 bases, with 7 bases between them. This CDR3 has 13 amino acids. Per the germline V gene, CDR1 is KGHDR and CDR2 is SFDVKD. In DNA form, the CDR3 reads TGTGCCACCAGTGATAATAGGGACTATGGCTACACCTTC. This translates into CATSDNRDYGYTF.

V usage is TRBV15 and J usage is TRBJ1-2; D is unclear. The CDR3 runs 11 residues. Trimming stripped 3 bases from V and 8 bases from J, with 7 bases between. Germline V gene lookup returns CDR1 LNHNV and CDR2 YYDKDF (reference sequence). The CDR3 reads CATSRAGGYTF. The CDR3 coding sequence is TGTGCCACCAGCAGGGCGGGAGGCTACACCTTC.

This clonotype was recorded a few times. Relative to the germline gene, one junction end is altered; a read error may explain this. The chain is built from TRBV11-2 and TRBJ1-2; 9 bases map to TRBD1. Germline V gene data show CDR1 as SGHAT and CDR2 as FQNNGV. The CDR3 is 15 amino acids. Written as DNA, the CDR3 is TGCGCCAGCAGCCATGAGGAGGGGACAGGGAGGGGGAGGACCTTC. It codes for CASSHEEGTGRGRTF.

With regard to this clonotype: A much larger clone is a single base away; this may be a read error. The chain uses TRBV2 and TRBJ2-7, with 10 bases matching TRBD1. J lost 8 bases, V lost 8 bases, and 9 bases had no gene match. This CDR3 region has 13 residues. Germline-derived CDR1 and CDR2 are SNHLY and FYNNEI. CDR3 loop: CASPGQGIDKQYF. CDR3 in DNA: TGTGCCAGCCCGGGACAGGGGATCGACAAGCAGTACTTC. Complete variable domain (other parts from reference TRBV2 and TRBJ2-7): EPEVTQTPSHQVTQMGQEVILRCVPISNHLYFYWYRQILGQKVEFLVSFYNNEISEKSEIFDDQFSVERPDGSNFTLKIRSTKLEDSAMYFCASPGQGIDKQYFGPGTRLTVT.

About this clonotype itself: Since no conserved phenylalanine or tryptophan closes the CDR3, a read error is the likely cause. The limits of the CDR3 on the DNA are not certain, so only TCRdb's listed CDR3 is given. The chain links TRBV24-1 to TRBJ1-2; the table names TRBD1, a call not compared with the DNA. The CDR3 length equals 15 residues, ends included. CDR1 is KGHDR and CDR2 is SFDVKD in the germline V gene. CDR3 amino acids: CATSGSRGLTMATPS.

The chain links TRBV20-1 to TRBJ1-2; D is unclear. The V end lost 0 bases, the J end lost 0 bases, and 14 bases lay between the germline ends. Germline values: CDR1 DFQATT, CDR2 SNEGSKA (reference sequence). The CDR3 has 16 amino acids. The CDR3 nucleotides are TGCAGTGCTAGAGATCTAACAGCTGACACTAACTATGGCTACACCTTC. Amino acid sequence: CSARDLTADTNYGYTF.

This clonotype was found many times. The rearrangement links TRBV15 to TRBJ2-5; no reliable D call. Trimming stripped 1 base from V and 3 bases from J, with 9 bases between. Germline values: CDR1 LNHNV, CDR2 YYDKDF (reference sequence). The CDR3 spans 14 residues. CDR3 nucleotide sequence: TGTGCCACCAGCAGAGCCGGAGCCGAAGAGACCCAGTACTTC. Its protein product is CATSRAGAEETQYF. The whole variable domain, remainder taken from reference TRBV15 and TRBJ2-5, is DAMVIQNPRYQVTQFGKPVTLSCSQTLNHNVMYWYQQKSSQAPKLLFHYYDKDFNNEADTPDNFQSRRPNTSFCFLDIRSPGLGDTAMYLCATSRAGAEETQYFGPGTRLLVL.

The CDR3 region is CASSLGTGYSPLHF. CDR3 bases: TGTGCCAGCAGCTTAGGGACGGGGTATTCACCCCTCCACTTT. The chain links TRBV7-8 to TRBJ1-6; D remains unclear. The CDR3 has 14 residues. Looked up from germline, CDR1 is SGHVS and CDR2 is FQNEAQ. V shed 1 base and J shed 8 bases, with 9 bases lying between them.

A remark on this clonotype: In this CDR3 the conserved last residue, phenylalanine or tryptophan, is missing, so a read error is likely. V and J are TRBV20-1 and TRBJ1-2; unclear D gene. CDR3 length: 13 amino acids. With 6 bases removed from V and 4 bases from J, the gap between germline ends came to 15 bases. CDR1 is DFQATT and CDR2 is SNEGSKA in the germline V gene (reference sequence). CDR3 region: CSAKASDVYGYTI. The CDR3 DNA is TGCAGTGCAAAGGCCTCGGATGTCTATGGCTACACCATC.

This clonotype was seen at least ten times. The chain is built from TRBV2 and TRBJ1-6; D is uncertain. The germline V gene has CDR1 SNHLY and CDR2 FYNNEI. With 0 bases removed from V and 14 bases from J, the gap between germline ends came to 11 bases. The CDR3 has 13 residues. Here the CDR3 reads CASSEAGEGALHF. The DNA for the CDR3 is TGTGCCAGCAGTGAAGCTGGGGAGGGAGCCCTCCACTTT.

This clonotype was detected a few times. This chain connects TRBV20-1 to TRBJ1-2, with 7 bases that match TRBD1. The CDR3 sequence is 13 residues long. V lost 1 base and J lost 5; bases outside the gene matches: 4. CDR1 is DFQATT, CDR2 SNEGSKA, per germline (reference sequence). CDR3 DNA: TGCAGTGCTAGAGTTGACAGGGAGTATGGCTACACCTTC. It yields the protein CSARVDREYGYTF.

The J gene is TRBJ2-6, the V gene TRBV29-1; 8 nucleotides match TRBD2. This CDR3 is 19 amino acids long. From germline, CDR1 is SQVTM and CDR2 ANQGSEA. The J segment lost 0 bases and the V segment lost 3 bases, leaving 13 bases of the junction unmatched. DNA for the CDR3: TGCAGCGTTGAGTCTACGGGAGGGGATCCTACCTCTGGGGCCAACGTCCTGACTTTC. It specifies CSVESTGGDPTSGANVLTF.

The V and J genes are TRBV29-1 and TRBJ1-2, with no clear D. This CDR3 is 11 amino acids long. Trimming cost V 7 bases and J 4 bases, with 10 bases left between them. Germline values: CDR1 SQVTM, CDR2 ANQGSEA. This CDR3 reads CSASSVYGYTF. CDR3 sequence (DNA): TGCAGCGCAAGCTCGGTCTATGGCTACACCTTC.